The text below deals with one T cell receptor (beta chain). The target antigen is unknown. The data stem from a study of cytomegalovirus exposure and HLA in healthy donors. About the research overall: The 550 to 700 first-cohort repertoires and the 130 or so validation repertoires shared the same platform, a later analysis reported. Study-level results: First-cohort TCR clusters were later found to tend to co-occur in the 120 or so validation repertoires. Using the classifier, cytomegalovirus status was reportedly diagnosed with high specificity and sensitivity.

Sequencing used immunoSEQ multiplex PCR; TCRdb keeps in-frame clones, though not all of them. The data contain around 98,000 clones, around nine tenths of them singletons. The TCR sequence derives from a woman aged 30 to 39 in good health and CMV-seronegative. Sequencing was performed on PBMCs.

The chain's CDR3 is CATKEGVSSTDTQYF. DNA for the CDR3: TGTGCCACCAAGGAAGGGGTTTCTAGCACAGATACGCAGTATTTT. This rearrangement joins TRBV27 to TRBJ2-3, with D possibly TRBD1 on 5 matching bases. Germline lookup yields CDR1 MNHEY and CDR2 SMNVEV (reference sequence). The CDR3 extends over 15 amino acids. V lost 10 bases, J lost 0 bases, and 17 bases lay in between.